These 13 T cell receptor beta chains were sequenced from one sample in a study of blood T cell repertoires in COVID-19. Using immunoSEQ multiplex PCR, the repertoire was profiled, and TCRdb retains in-frame clones only, with some absent. The sample includes some 260,000 clones, around 84% of them seen just once. Sequences were obtained from PBMCs or T cells enriched from blood (not recorded which). The receptors shown here come from a young man with acute COVID-19.

This clone was observed a single time. This chain links TRBV6-5 with TRBJ2-3; D unresolved. The CDR3 consists of 14 residues. V lost 5 bases to trimming and J lost 7 bases, with 16 bases between them. Germline CDR1 and CDR2: MNHEY and SVGAGI. The chain's CDR3 is CASSPVLVGYTQYF. The CDR3 DNA reads TGTGCCAGCAGTCCCGTCCTAGTAGGCTATACGCAGTATTTT.

V usage is TRBV27 and J usage is TRBJ2-2; a weak D match, TRBD2 (5 bases). CDR1 and CDR2 from the germline V gene are MNHEY and SMNVEV (reference sequence). This CDR3 spans 15 amino acids. The V end lost 0 bases, the J end lost 1 base, and 6 bases lay between the germline ends. The CDR3 DNA reads as TGTGCCAGCAGTTTATCGCGGGTGAACACCGGGGAGCTGTTTTTT. It translates to CASSLSRVNTGELFF.

The chain recombines TRBV27 with TRBJ1-4; D unclear. The CDR3 runs 15 residues. Germline V gives CDR1 MNHEY, CDR2 SMNVEV (reference sequence). The V and J ends lost 2 bases and 0 bases respectively, with 7 bases between them. This CDR3 reads CASSLLGATNEKLFF. CDR3 DNA sequence: TGTGCCAGCAGTTTACTCGGTGCAACTAATGAAAAACTGTTTTTT.

J is TRBJ1-1 and V is TRBV6-5; a weak D match, TRBD1 (5 bases). Germline V gene data show CDR1 as MNHEY and CDR2 as SVGAGI. This CDR3 is 15 amino acids long. With 0 bases removed from V and 4 bases from J, the gap between germline ends came to 12 bases. CDR3 in amino acids: CASSYSSGLGTEAFF. CDR3 nucleotide sequence: TGTGCCAGCAGTTACTCCTCAGGGTTGGGCACTGAAGCTTTCTTT.

V gene TRBV7-2 combines with J gene TRBJ1-5; D gene unclear. Between the trimmed V and J ends, which lost 6 bases and 0 bases, there was a span of 6 bases. CDR1 SGHTA and CDR2 FQGNSA come from the germline V gene. The CDR3 consists of 13 residues. This CDR3 reads CASRRYSNQPQHF. Written as DNA, the CDR3 is TGTGCCAGCAGGAGGTATAGCAATCAGCCCCAGCATTTT.

The J gene is TRBJ2-5, the V gene TRBV23-1, with 8 bases identical to TRBD1. Being an ORF, TRBV23-1 has a function that is uncertain. V shed 0 bases, J shed 3 bases, and the junction held 3 bases outside the gene matches. The CDR3 has 15 amino acids. The CDR3 region is CASSQSLDREETQYF. The CDR3 DNA follows: TGCGCCAGCAGTCAATCATTGGACAGGGAAGAGACCCAGTACTTC.

The chain recombines TRBV9 with TRBJ2-3; 9 nucleotides line up with TRBD1. Looked up from germline, CDR1 is SGDLS and CDR2 is YYNGEE. The V and J ends lost 1 base and 1 base, in that order; junction bases with no gene match: 4. The CDR3 totals 16 residues. The chain's CDR3 is CASSVFRDRGTDTQYF. The CDR3 DNA sequence: TGTGCCAGCAGCGTATTTCGGGACAGGGGCACAGATACGCAGTATTTT.

This clone was detected only once. The chain uses TRBV19 and TRBJ2-3, with 7 bases aligning to TRBD1. Germline loops: CDR1 LNHDA, CDR2 SQIVND (reference sequence). With 5 bases clipped from V and 0 bases from J, the junction kept 11 bases outside the gene matches. CDR3 size: 17 residues. The chain's CDR3 is CASSAPGQAASTDTQYF. The CDR3 DNA reads TGTGCCAGTAGTGCACCCGGACAGGCAGCTAGCACAGATACGCAGTATTTT.

The V call is TRBV6-5, the J call TRBJ1-1; the D is unclear. The length of the CDR3 is 11 residues. CDR1 and CDR2 (germline): MNHEY, SVGAGI. Trimming left V 7 bases short and J 1 base short, with 4 bases between. The CDR3 DNA reads TGTGCCAGCAACTGGAACACTGAAGCTTTCTTT. Translating it yields CASNWNTEAFF.

This clone has a single count. The chain joins TRBV3-1 (or the pseudogene TRBV3-2) to TRBJ2-1; D may be TRBD2 (6 bases). The CDR3 runs 15 residues. The germline V gene encodes CDR1 LGHDT and CDR2 YNNKEL (reference sequence). Deletions cut 0 bases from V and 3 bases from J, with 9 bases between. The CDR3 spells CASSQDGGDYNEQFF. The DNA of the CDR3 is TGTGCCAGCAGCCAAGATGGCGGGGACTACAATGAGCAGTTCTTC.

V is TRBV18 and J is TRBJ1-5, with 9 bases aligning to TRBD1. V lost 3 bases and J lost 7; bases outside the gene matches: 10. The CDR3 totals 16 residues. From germline, CDR1 is KGHSH and CDR2 LQKENI. The CDR3 region has the DNA TGTGCCAGCTCACCTGTATCGGGACAGGGTTTCCAGCCCCAGCATTTT. Translating it yields CASSPVSGQGFQPQHF. Full variable domain (remainder filled in from reference TRBV18 and TRBJ1-5): NAGVMQNPRHLVRRRGQEARLRCSPMKGHSHVYWYRQLPEEGLKFMVYLQKENIIDESGMPKERFSAEFPKEGPSILRIQQVVRGDSAAYFCASSPVSGQGFQPQHFGDGTRLSIL.

This chain links TRBV5-6 with TRBJ2-7, with 9 positions matching TRBD2. The CDR3 sequence is 18 residues long. Germline V gene data show CDR1 as SGHDT and CDR2 as YYEEEE. The CDR3: CAATAWGAGSSGTYEQYV. CDR3 DNA: TGTGCGGCCACAGCTTGGGGGGCAGGTTCTAGCGGGACCTACGAGCAGTACGTC.

The chain has TRBV12-3 or TRBV12-4 and TRBJ2-5; possibly TRBD2 for D (5 bases). The V and J ends lost 2 bases and 4 bases respectively, with 5 bases between them. The CDR3 has 12 amino acids. In DNA, the CDR3 is TGTGCCAGCAGTTTACGGGGAGAGACCCAGTACTTC. Translation gives CASSLRGETQYF.